This T cell receptor (beta chain) was sequenced for a study of cytomegalovirus exposure and HLA in healthy donors. Whole-study results and caveats: A later analysis linked a missense variant in DCLRE1C to the trimming of TCR beta V and J genes. What TCR beta sequences reportedly achieved was accurate prediction of HLA-A and HLA-B alleles in most subjects.

Germline V gene data show CDR1 as MRHNA and CDR2 as SNTAGT. The CDR3 spans 13 residues. V was pared by 3 bases and J by 13 bases, with 5 bases of the junction left unmatched. Researchers ran the PCR with 60 Vbeta and 13 Jbeta primers. Repertoires were generated with immunoSEQ multiplex PCR, while TCRdb's copy carries only in-frame clones and drops some. The sample contains 87,000 or so clones, approximately 7.7% of which appear only once. A remark on this clone: Its matching antigen is unknown.

The chain recombines TRBV6-4 with TRBJ2-1; 11 bases align to TRBD2. The source of this sequence is a man aged 45-65 years in good health and CMV-seronegative. Sequencing was performed on PBMCs. CDR3 in DNA: TGTGCCAGCAGTGAGGTAGCGGGGGGGCCCCAGTTCTTC. This translates into CASSEVAGGPQFF.